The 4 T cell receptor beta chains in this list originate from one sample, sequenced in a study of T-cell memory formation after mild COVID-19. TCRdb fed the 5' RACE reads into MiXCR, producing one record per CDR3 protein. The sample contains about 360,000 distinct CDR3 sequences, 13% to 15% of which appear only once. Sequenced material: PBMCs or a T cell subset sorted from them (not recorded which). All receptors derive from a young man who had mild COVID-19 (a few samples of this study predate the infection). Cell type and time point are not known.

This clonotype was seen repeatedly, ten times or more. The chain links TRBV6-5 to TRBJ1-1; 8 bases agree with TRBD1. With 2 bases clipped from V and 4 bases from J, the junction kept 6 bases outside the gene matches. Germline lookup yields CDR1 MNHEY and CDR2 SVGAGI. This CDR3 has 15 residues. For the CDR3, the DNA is TGTGCCAGCAGTTACAGGAACAGGGGGGGCACTGAAGCTTTCTTT. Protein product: CASSYRNRGGTEAFF.

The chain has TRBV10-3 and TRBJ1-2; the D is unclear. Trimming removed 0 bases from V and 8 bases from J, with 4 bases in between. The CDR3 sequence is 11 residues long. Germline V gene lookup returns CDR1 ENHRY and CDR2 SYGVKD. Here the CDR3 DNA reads TGTGCCATCAGTGAGTCGATGGGCTACACCTTC. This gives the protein CAISESMGYTF.

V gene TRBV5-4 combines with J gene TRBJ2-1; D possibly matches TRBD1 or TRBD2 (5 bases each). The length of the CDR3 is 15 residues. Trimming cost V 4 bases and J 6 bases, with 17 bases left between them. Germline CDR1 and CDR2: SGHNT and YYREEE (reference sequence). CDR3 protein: CASSPPPGLANEQFF. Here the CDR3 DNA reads TGTGCCAGCAGCCCACCCCCGGGGCTGGCCAATGAGCAGTTCTTC. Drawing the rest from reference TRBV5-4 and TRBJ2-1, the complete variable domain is ETGVTQSPTHLIKTRGQQVTLRCSSQSGHNTVSWYQQALGQGPQFIFQYYREEENGRGNFPPRFSGLQFPNYSSELNVNALELDDSALYLCASSPPPGLANEQFFGPGTRLTVL.

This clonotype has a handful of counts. Here the CDR3 DNA reads TGTGCCAGCAGTTATTCTAGCGGGGGGACGGTCTACAATGAGCAGTTCTTC. This encodes CASSYSSGGTVYNEQFF. This chain joins TRBV6-5 and TRBJ2-1, with TRBD2 matching 11 bases. This CDR3 is built from 17 residues. Trimming removed 3 bases from V and 3 bases from J; junction bases left unmatched: 7. The germline gives CDR1 MNHEY, CDR2 SVGAGI.